A selection of T cell receptor beta chains follows, all from one sample in a study of identical twins. TCRdb ran MiXCR on the 5' RACE reads and lists one entry per CDR3 protein. This sample has 690,000 or so distinct CDR3 sequences, with approximately 6% found just once. The sequencing input was naive T cells sorted from blood. The source is a man between 18 and 29 years old in good health. CDR3s include the opening cysteine and the closing phenylalanine or tryptophan. A D gene is named only where the DNA matches it firmly. The size entry is marked missing in some rows and otherwise reads once, few, many or a size class.

V,D,size,J,CDR3,DNA
TRBV24-1,-,many,TRBJ2-1,CATRDASSYNEQFF,TGTGCCACCCGGGACGCGAGCTCCTACAATGAGCAGTTCTTC
TRBV27,TRBD2,-,TRBJ2-5,CASSHTSRAGAGETQYF,TGTGCCAGCAGCCACACCTCCAGGGCGGGAGCTGGAGAGACCCAGTACTTC
TRBV29-1,TRBD2,few,TRBJ2-7,CSVDPGGGNSYF,TGCAGCGTTGACCCGGGGGGAGGAAATTCGTACTTC
TRBV29-1,-,few,TRBJ2-5,CSVVVGRQGRETQYF,TGCAGCGTTGTGGTCGGGCGGCAGGGTCGGGAGACCCAGTACTTC
TRBV12-3/TRBV12-4,-,many,TRBJ2-6,CASSLYRVSGANVLTF,TGTGCCAGCAGTTTATACAGGGTGTCTGGGGCCAACGTCCTGACTTTC
TRBV4-3,TRBD2,few,TRBJ2-7,CASSQDLSSGSPGNEQYF,TGCGCCAGCAGCCAAGATTTGTCCAGCGGGAGCCCCGGCAACGAGCAGTACTTC
TRBV12-3/TRBV12-4,TRBD2,many,TRBJ2-7,CASRVAVGRDEQYF,TGTGCCAGCAGGGTGGCGGTAGGGAGGGACGAGCAGTACTTC
TRBV6-5,-,many,TRBJ2-7,CASSSGGYSYEQYF,TGTGCCAGCAGTTCGGGGGGCTACTCCTACGAGCAGTACTTC
TRBV2,-,few,TRBJ1-5,CASSSLLLAVGNQPQHF,TGTGCCAGCAGTTCCCTCCTCCTGGCGGTGGGGAATCAGCCCCAGCATTTT
TRBV18,-,-,TRBJ1-5,CASSPSFAGEGNQPQHF,TGTGCCAGCTCACCATCATTTGCAGGGGAAGGCAATCAGCCCCAGCATTTT
TRBV10-1,TRBD2,many,TRBJ2-1,CASSASGNYGEQFF,TGCGCCAGCAGTGCTAGCGGGAATTACGGTGAGCAGTTCTTC
TRBV5-1,TRBD1,-,TRBJ1-1,CASSLDRGRTEAFF,TGCGCCAGCAGCCTGGACAGGGGGCGAACTGAAGCTTTCTTT
TRBV12-3/TRBV12-4,TRBD1,many,TRBJ2-2,CASRRTGVNTGELFF,TGTGCCAGCAGAAGGACAGGGGTGAACACCGGGGAGCTGTTTTTT
TRBV7-9,TRBD2,-,TRBJ2-3,CASRRGLAASTDTQYF,TGTGCCAGCAGACGCGGGCTAGCGGCTAGCACAGATACGCAGTATTTT
TRBV7-9,-,few,TRBJ1-6,CASSISPLHF,TGTGCCAGCAGCATTTCACCCCTCCACTTT
TRBV7-2,TRBD2,many,TRBJ2-1,CASSSRTSGRRDEQFF,TGTGCCAGCAGCTCCCGAACTAGCGGGAGACGGGATGAGCAGTTCTTC
TRBV29-1,-,many,TRBJ2-7,CSVIQGSYEQYF,TGCAGCGTTATTCAGGGATCCTACGAGCAGTACTTC
TRBV12-3/TRBV12-4,-,many,TRBJ2-3,CASSLFTDTDTQYF,TGTGCCAGCAGTTTATTTACAGACACAGATACGCAGTATTTT
TRBV3-1,-,-,TRBJ2-7,CASSQDRRVKDYEQYF,TGTGCCAGCAGCCAAGATCGTAGGGTAAAGGACTACGAGCAGTACTTC
TRBV12-3/TRBV12-4,-,many,TRBJ2-1,CASSLGASYYNEQFF,TGTGCCAGCAGTTTAGGCGCTAGTTACTACAATGAGCAGTTCTTC
TRBV29-1,-,many,TRBJ2-3,CSLTPTGTDTQYF,TGCAGCCTCACCCCGACGGGCACAGATACGCAGTATTTT
TRBV24-1,TRBD2,many,TRBJ2-1,CATSVRTSGGFNEQFF,TGTGCCACCAGTGTTAGAACTAGCGGGGGATTCAATGAGCAGTTCTTC
TRBV7-9,-,-,TRBJ1-4,CASSLGWEKLFF,TGTGCCAGCAGCTTAGGTTGGGAAAAACTGTTTTTT
TRBV5-1,-,-,TRBJ2-5,CASSKGRDQETQYF,TGCGCCAGCAGCAAGGGGCGCGACCAAGAGACCCAGTACTTC
TRBV7-9,-,few,TRBJ1-3,CASSLESRNTIYF,TGTGCCAGCAGCTTAGAATCACGAAACACCATATATTTT
TRBV6-1,TRBD1,-,TRBJ1-2,CASSPGQGISGYTF,TGTGCCAGCAGTCCGGGACAGGGAATCAGTGGCTACACCTTC
TRBV7-6,-,many,TRBJ1-3,CASSLVRGANSGNTIYF,TGTGCCAGCAGCTTAGTTCGGGGAGCGAACTCTGGAAACACCATATATTTT
TRBV29-1,TRBD1,few,TRBJ2-7,CSVEEAGGTQYF,TGCAGCGTTGAAGAGGCAGGGGGCACGCAGTACTTC
TRBV28,-,many,TRBJ2-7,CASSFFWEEDYEQYF,TGTGCCAGCAGTTTTTTTTGGGAGGAAGACTACGAGCAGTACTTC
TRBV20-1,-,-,TRBJ2-1,CSASSAASAEQFF,TGCAGTGCTAGTTCGGCTGCGTCGGCTGAGCAGTTCTTC
TRBV29-1,-,many,TRBJ2-2,CSVEREGSYGELFF,TGCAGCGTTGAGAGGGAAGGGTCATACGGGGAGCTGTTTTTT
TRBV6-5,TRBD2,few,TRBJ2-1,CASSYSGSVDEQFF,TGTGCCAGCAGTTACAGCGGGAGTGTGGATGAGCAGTTCTTC
TRBV7-2,-,many,TRBJ2-5,CASSLAGTQETQYF,TGTGCCAGCAGCTTAGCGGGGACACAAGAGACCCAGTACTTC
TRBV20-1,-,many,TRBJ2-7,CSATGDGRRQYF,TGCAGTGCCACCGGGGACGGGAGAAGGCAGTACTTC
TRBV10-2,TRBD1,many,TRBJ1-2,CASRGQTGPNYGYTF,TGCGCCAGCAGGGGACAGACAGGTCCTAACTATGGCTACACCTTC
TRBV20-1,-,-,TRBJ1-5,CSVTGQGGNQPQHF,TGCAGTGTTACGGGACAAGGCGGAAATCAGCCCCAGCATTTT
TRBV21-1,-,many,TRBJ2-2,CASSRAATGELFF,TGTGCCAGCTCCCGGGCAGCTACCGGGGAGCTGTTTTTT
TRBV5-1,TRBD2,many,TRBJ2-5,CASSWLAVQETQYF,TGCGCCAGCAGCTGGCTAGCGGTACAAGAGACCCAGTACTTC
TRBV11-3,TRBD1,-,TRBJ2-1,CASSLDGTGNEQFF,TGTGCCAGCAGCTTAGATGGGACAGGGAATGAGCAGTTCTTC
TRBV7-2,TRBD2,few,TRBJ2-2,CASSLDGRGQFF,TGTGCCAGCAGCTTAGACGGGAGGGGCCAGTTTTTT
TRBV6-1,TRBD2,few,TRBJ2-3,CASKGRREGGDTQYF,TGTGCCAGCAAGGGTCGGCGGGAGGGTGGAGATACGCAGTATTTT
TRBV12-3/TRBV12-4,TRBD2,-,TRBJ2-2,CASSLRLAGANTGELFF,TGTGCCAGCAGTTTGAGGCTAGCGGGGGCCAACACCGGGGAGCTGTTTTTT
TRBV15,-,few,TRBJ1-1,CATSKAPEAFF,TGTGCCACCAGCAAGGCTCCTGAAGCTTTCTTT
TRBV9,TRBD2,few,TRBJ2-5,CASSDSGRTQETQYF,TGTGCCAGCAGCGACAGCGGGAGGACCCAAGAGACCCAGTACTTC
TRBV7-2,TRBD1,few,TRBJ1-6,CASSSRQGASYNSPLHF,TGTGCCAGCAGCAGCCGACAGGGGGCGTCCTATAATTCACCCCTCCACTTT
TRBV3-1,TRBD2,many,TRBJ2-1,CASSPGLGTSSGEQFF,TGTGCCAGCAGCCCGGGTCTCGGGACTAGTAGTGGTGAGCAGTTCTTC
TRBV6-1,-,-,TRBJ2-3,CASSPGHPTDTQYF,TGTGCCAGCAGCCCTGGCCACCCCACAGATACGCAGTATTTT
TRBV24-1,TRBD1,many,TRBJ2-7,CATSGATGFYEQYF,TGTGCCACCAGTGGTGCGACAGGGTTCTACGAGCAGTACTTC
TRBV27,TRBD2,many,TRBJ2-2,CASHRLASTGELFF,TGTGCCAGCCACAGACTAGCTTCCACCGGGGAGCTGTTTTTT
TRBV10-3,TRBD2,many,TRBJ2-5,CAISESPAGGGQETQYF,TGTGCCATCAGTGAGTCTCCAGCGGGAGGAGGGCAAGAGACCCAGTACTTC
TRBV18,-,-,TRBJ2-7,CASSNLRQTTYEQYF,TGTGCCAGCTCAAACCTTAGACAGACTACCTACGAGCAGTACTTC